This is a list of T cell receptor beta chains from one sample in a study of tumor and adjacent non-tumor tissue in lung cancer. TCRdb re-called the multiplex PCR reads with MiXCR, one entry per CDR3 protein. The sample gives tens of thousands of distinct CDR3 sequences, around two thirds of which show up once; about 30% is in the top ten. Material for sequencing was distant non-tumor lung tissue. These receptor sequences come from an older man with non-small cell lung cancer. The CDR3 runs from the conserved cysteine through the conserved F or W. The D gene is left open where the match is weak. The size of a clone is reported for some rows only, either as once, few or many, or as a class for expanded clones.

j_gene | abundance | d_gene | v_gene | CDR3nt | CDR3aa
TRBJ2-7 | - | - | TRBV4-1 | TGCGCCAGTAGCCAAGGCAGGGGCTCCTACGTGCAGTACTTC | CASSQGRGSYVQYF
TRBJ1-2 | many | TRBD1 | TRBV7-9 | TGTGCCAGCAGCTCAGACAGGGAGCGAGGCTACACCTTC | CASSSDRERGYTF
TRBJ2-7 | - | - | TRBV6-5 | TGTGCCAGTACCCTCATGGGGGGTATGGAGCAGTACTTC | CASTLMGGMEQYF
TRBJ1-1 | many | - | TRBV29-1 | TGCAGCGTTGGGGGCACTGAAGCTTTCTTT | CSVGGTEAFF
TRBJ2-7 | - | - | TRBV29-1 | TGCAGCGTAGGAGTCGGGGAAGGAGACGAGCAGTACTTC | CSVGVGEGDEQYF
TRBJ1-2 | once | - | TRBV10-3 | TGTGCCATCAGTGCAAGGGAGTGTGGCTACACCTTC | CAISARECGYTF
TRBJ1-3 | - | - | TRBV4-1 | TGCGCCAGGAGCCAAGGAGACCATGGCCGCAACCCTCCTCGGGCCATATATTTT | CARSQGDHGRNPPRAIYF
TRBJ2-1 | - | - | TRBV29-1 | TGCGGCGTGGTTGGGGGGGCTCGGACACGCGGGAATGTGCAGTTCTTC | CGVVGGARTRGNVQFF
TRBJ2-3 | - | TRBD2 | TRBV7-8 | TGTGCCAGCGGCCCCGCAGCGGGGGTTGGCCCAGATACGCAGTATTTT | CASGPAAGVGPDTQYF
TRBJ2-7 | - | TRBD1 | TRBV10-3 | TGTGCCATGGAACAGGGGGTGTACGGGCAGTACTTC | CAMEQGVYGQYF
TRBJ2-3 | once | - | TRBV11-2 | TGTGCCAGCAGCTTGCACGCGGGACAACACCGCACAGATACGCAGTATTTT | CASSLHAGQHRTDTQYF
TRBJ2-7 | - | TRBD1 | TRBV10-3 | TGTGCCATCAGTGCTCCGACAGGGGGCAACAACGAGCAGTACTTC | CAISAPTGGNNEQYF
TRBJ2-1 | many | TRBD2 | TRBV6-2/TRBV6-3 | TGTGCCAGCAGCCTCGGGGGGGAGGTCGATGAGCAGTTCTTC | CASSLGGEVDEQFF
TRBJ1-4 | few | - | TRBV6-5 | TGTGCCAGCAGTTACTCCGGCAGATCTAATGAAAAACTGTTTTTT | CASSYSGRSNEKLFF
TRBJ1-5 | many | - | TRBV6-6 | TGTGCCAGTAAAGGCAATCAGCCCCAGCATTTT | CASKGNQPQHF
TRBJ2-7 | many | TRBD1 | TRBV6-1 | TGTGCCAGCAGTGAAGCAGGGACAGGGGTAGGCGAGCAGTACTTC | CASSEAGTGVGEQYF
TRBJ2-2 | once | TRBD2 | TRBV11-2 | TGTGCCAGCAGCTCTAGCGGGAGCGTCACCGGGGAGCTGTTTTTT | CASSSSGSVTGELFF
TRBJ2-1 | - | - | TRBV5-6 | TGTGCCAGCAGCCCGACAGAGGTTTCCGAGCAGTTCTTC | CASSPTEVSEQFF
TRBJ1-6 | - | TRBD1 | TRBV14 | TGTGCCTGCAGCCAATACAGGGGGCCTAATTCACCCCTCCACTTT | CACSQYRGPNSPLHF
TRBJ2-2 | - | TRBD1 | TRBV11-2 | TGTGCCAACTGCTTATCAGGGGGTGGCACCGGGGAGCTGTTTTTT | CANCLSGGGTGELFF
TRBJ2-2 | - | - | TRBV6-1 | TGTGCCAGCAGTGATTCGCAGGGTTCGGACAGCGGGGAGCTGTCTTTT | CASSDSQGSDSGELSF
TRBJ2-7 | - | - | TRBV7-2 | TGTGCCAGCAGCTTAGGAGCAGGGGACGAGCAGTACTTC | CASSLGAGDEQYF
TRBJ2-1 | - | TRBD1 | TRBV6-2/TRBV6-3 | TGTGCCAGCAGTCACCCCCGAGGGGGCCACAATAAGCAGTTCTTC | CASSHPRGGHNKQFF
TRBJ2-7 | once | TRBD1 | TRBV19 | TGTGCCAGTGGGTTAGGACAGGGTGAAACCTACGAGCAGTACTTC | CASGLGQGETYEQYF
TRBJ1-5 | - | TRBD1 | TRBV6-5 | TGTGTCGGCAGTCAGCGGATCGACAGGGTGCAGATCAATCAGCCCCAGCATTTT | CVGSQRIDRVQINQPQHF
TRBJ1-2 | many | - | TRBV12-5 | TGTGCTAGTGGTTTTTGGGGGGCTAACTATGGCTACACCTTC | CASGFWGANYGYTF
TRBJ2-5 | few | - | TRBV24-1 | TGTGCCACCAGTGACCCATCAGGGACGGAGGGAACGGAGACCCAGTACTTC | CATSDPSGTEGTETQYF
TRBJ2-1 | - | - | TRBV11-3 | TGTTCCAGCAGCTACCCGCTTAAGAATGAGCAGTTCTTC | CSSSYPLKNEQFF
TRBJ2-3 | - | TRBD1 | TRBV18 | TGTGCCAGCTCGACAGGGGGCACAGATACGCAGTATTTT | CASSTGGTDTQYF
TRBJ2-1 | - | - | TRBV11-1 | TGTGCCAGCAGCCCCCGGACAAGGGTGGATGAGCAGTTC | CASSPRTRVDEQF
TRBJ1-5 | - | - | TRBV6-5 | TGTGCCAACACAAAAAGGCTGCCCGGGCAGACTTATAGCAATCAGCCCCGGCATTTT | CANTKRLPGQTYSNQPRHF
TRBJ2-5 | - | TRBD1 | TRBV6-6 | TGTGCCAACAGGGGCGATATCCAGTACTTC | CANRGDIQYF
TRBJ1-2 | - | TRBD1 | TRBV4-1 | TGCGCCAGCAGACAAGAAGCTGGGACAGAGCGAGGCTATACCTTC | CASRQEAGTERGYTF
TRBJ2-1 | - | TRBD1 | TRBV11-1 | TGTGCCAGCAGTCCCCGAACAGGGGCGGATGGGCAGTTCTTC | CASSPRTGADGQFF
TRBJ2-3 | - | TRBD1 | TRBV24-1 | TGTGCCACCAGTGATTTACCACCGGGACAGGGCCTAACAGATACGCAGTATTTT | CATSDLPPGQGLTDTQYF
TRBJ2-1 | few | - | TRBV11-2 | TGTGCCAGCAGCCATATGACGGACAATCAGCAGTTCTTC | CASSHMTDNQQFF
TRBJ2-2 | - | TRBD1 | TRBV20-1 | TGCAGTGTTGACAGGGGGTCCGGGGAGCTGTTTTTT | CSVDRGSGELFF
TRBJ2-2 | many | TRBD2 | TRBV11-2 | TGTGCCAGCAGCTTAGGGCCCCTAGCGGCGAACACCGGGGAGCTGTTTTTT | CASSLGPLAANTGELFF
TRBJ1-5 | - | - | TRBV12-3/TRBV12-4 | TGTACCAGCAGGGCCCAGGAGGGAGTCAATCAGCCCCAGCATTTT | CTSRAQEGVNQPQHF
TRBJ2-7 | - | - | TRBV28 | TGTGTCAGCATGGACTTGGGTATGGGCCTCAAGCAGTACTTC | CVSMDLGMGLKQYF
TRBJ1-6 | few | - | TRBV14 | TGCGCCAGCAGCCAAGCTGGGACTGCGTATAATTCACCCCTCCACTTT | CASSQAGTAYNSPLHF
TRBJ2-1 | - | - | TRBV11-2 | TGTGCCAGCAGCTTATGCAGGGGAGGGAGAGTGACCCAGTTCTTC | CASSLCRGGRVTQFF
TRBJ2-1 | many | - | TRBV4-1 | TGCGCCAGCAGCCAAGCCCTGGGCGATGGGACCTACAATGAGCAGTTCTTC | CASSQALGDGTYNEQFF
TRBJ2-7 | few | - | TRBV20-1 | TGCAGTGCTCATTTTAGGACAGTTTCCTACGAGCAGTACTTC | CSAHFRTVSYEQYF
TRBJ2-1 | - | TRBD2 | TRBV4-2 | TGTGCCAACAGCCAAGACCTAGGCGGGGGAGGTCGGCTCTTC | CANSQDLGGGGRLF
TRBJ2-7 | - | - | TRBV4-2 | TGTGCCAGCCCCCGAGCGAGCGGAGTTTCCTACGAGCAGTACTTC | CASPRASGVSYEQYF
TRBJ2-6 | many | - | TRBV6-2/TRBV6-3 | TGTGCCAGCACCACAGGGAGCTCTGGGGCCAACGTCCTGACTTTC | CASTTGSSGANVLTF
TRBJ2-7 | - | - | TRBV11-2 | TGTACCAGCGGCTTAGGAGACGGAAACTACGAGCAGTACTTC | CTSGLGDGNYEQYF
TRBJ2-1 | - | - | TRBV4-1 | TGCGCCAGCAGTCAAGTGGGCACTTTCTACAATGAGCAGTTCTTC | CASSQVGTFYNEQFF
TRBJ2-5 | few | - | TRBV11-1 | TGTGAGAGCAGCTTGTGGGGGGGCCGAGAGACCCAGTACTTC | CESSLWGGRETQYF
TRBJ2-3 | many | - | TRBV5-4 | TGTGCCAGCAGCTTGGACCAGGGACGCACAGATACGCAGTATTTT | CASSLDQGRTDTQYF